The TCR beta chain under discussion was sequenced for a study of blood T cell repertoires in COVID-19. Study details: Samples taken during acute and convalescent COVID-19 were collected in the United States, Italy and Spain. PBMCs, B-cell-depleted T cells, or T cells provided the cDNA or gDNA that made up the material.

Sequenced by immunoSEQ multiplex PCR; TCRdb stores in-frame clones only, minus some. Of fewer than 120,000 clones in the sample, 82% were seen once. V shed 7 bases and J shed 4 bases, with 11 bases lying between them. The CDR3 is 13 amino acids. This clone was counted once. The chain carries TRBV12-3 or TRBV12-4 and TRBJ1-5, with D perhaps matching TRBD1 (5 bases). Sample: peripheral blood. This receptor was obtained from a woman aged 60-75 years with acute or convalescent COVID-19. Written as DNA, the CDR3 is TGTGCCAGCAATAGACAGAGAAATCAGCCCCAGCATTTT. Translation: CASNRQRNQPQHF.